A single sample is the source of the 5 T cell receptor beta chains below, sequenced in a study of T cell responses to AZD1222 COVID-19 vaccine. Only in-frame clones appear in the TCRdb table, and some are missing; sequencing was by immunoSEQ multiplex PCR. The sample has 110,000 or so clones; 75% to 90% are singletons. Source: peripheral blood, taken on day 0 of AZD1222 vaccination. These receptors were obtained from an adult in good health.

The chain recombines TRBV6-6 with TRBJ2-7; TRBD2 might be the D (6 bases). The CDR3 has 16 amino acids. The V gene lost 7 bases and the J gene lost 0 bases, with 19 bases spanning the gap. The germline CDR1 and CDR2 sequences are MNHNY and SVGAGI (reference sequence). Here the CDR3 reads CASMGRDRDNSYEQYF. In DNA form, the CDR3 reads TGTGCCAGCATGGGGCGGGACCGCGATAACTCCTACGAGCAGTACTTC.

The chain recombines TRBV20-1 with TRBJ2-7; weak D call: TRBD1 (7 bases). The V end was cut by 7 bases, the J end by 5 bases, with 12 bases between. Per the germline V gene, CDR1 is DFQATT and CDR2 is SNEGSKA (reference sequence). The CDR3 consists of 11 residues. The CDR3 reads CSGSRGDEQYF. The DNA of the CDR3 is TGCAGTGGTAGCAGGGGGGACGAGCAGTACTTC.

J is TRBJ2-5 and V is TRBV19; 7 bases are shared with TRBD1. This CDR3 contains 15 residues. V trimming: 2 bases; J trimming: 2 bases; junction bases outside the gene matches: 5. Germline assignment: CDR1 LNHDA and CDR2 SQIVND (reference sequence). The CDR3 is CASSIIRQGQETQYF. In DNA form, the CDR3 reads TGTGCCAGTAGTATAATCCGACAGGGTCAAGAGACCCAGTACTTC.

This clone has a single count. The J gene is TRBJ1-3, the V gene TRBV18; a possible D gene is TRBD1 (6 bases). Germline V CDR1 and CDR2: KGHSH, LQKENI. Trimming took 5 bases from V and 2 from J, leaving 13 bases between them. This CDR3 region has 15 residues. The CDR3 DNA reads TGTGCCAGCTCAAAGGGGGGCGGCGCTGGAAACACCATATATTTT. It is translated as CASSKGGGAGNTIYF.

The chain couples TRBV6-5 to TRBJ1-1; tentative D call: TRBD1 (5 bases). Germline assignment: CDR1 MNHEY and CDR2 SVGAGI. This CDR3 is 14 amino acids long. Trimming stripped 6 bases from V and 6 bases from J, with 17 bases between. CDR3: CASSPRMGLAEAFF. The CDR3, as DNA: TGTGCCAGCAGCCCAAGGATGGGGCTCGCTGAAGCTTTCTTT.